This T cell receptor beta chain stems from a study of shared T cell receptors in the human thymus (dated by TCRdb to the early 2020s). As for the study more broadly: The study examined how self-reactive, shared T-cell receptor alpha chains are generated in the human thymus.

On this clone: Its specific antigen is unknown. Base qualities are not provided; no much larger clone lies one nucleotide away.

The library was made by the immunoSEQ multiplex PCR assay. Entries here come from immuneACCESS through TCRdb and include only in-frame sequences with V and J called. Some clones fail to appear in such tables; in the studies checked, an unresolved V gene covers under half of the shortfall, and the cause of the remainder is unknown. The sample includes approximately 490,000 clones, with around 78% observed a single time. About 0.014% of the sample belongs to the ten largest clones. CDR1 and CDR2, looked up from the germline V gene (reference sequence), are MNHEY and SMNVEV. Ends trimmed: V by 5 bases, J by 3 bases; bases unmatched to a gene: 13. The CDR3 covers 17 residues, taking in both the cysteine and the phenylalanine. Only CDR3 DNA is held: 51 bases, read in frame from base 1. This sample was also put to use in a study of human thymus T cells. As that second paper reports: In Finland, the donors were immunologically healthy infants who were having open corrective cardiac surgery for congenital heart defects. The thymus tissue came from surgical resects taken out during corrective cardiac surgery. Both the thymic and the peripheral blood repertoires appeared to show biased V and J gene segment usage. The related research found that thymic TCR repertoires overlapped highly between unrelated individuals. The study described the TCR alpha and beta repertoires in fewer than 10 infant thymus samples and a few matching peripheral blood samples. The infant donors were roughly 7 to 244 days old, and the cohort included several males and a couple of females. Thymocytes were mechanically released from the tissue and were stored as pellets of 10-30 million cells at -70 degrees C. A QIAsymphony instrument was used to extract genomic DNA from the frozen cell pellets. The immunoSEQ multiplex PCR assay was used to amplify the TCRB and TCRAD loci from a standardized amount of quality-controlled genomic DNA. The amplicons covered the V(D)J region and were long enough to include the CDR3 and to identify the V and J genes. Through the commercial immunoSEQ service, the amplicons were sequenced on an Illumina platform. Corrections for primer bias and sequencing errors followed previously described methods, while TCRAD and TCRB definitions were based on the IMGT database. immunoSEQ Analyzer 3.0 and VDJTools were used for repertoire analysis, which covered basic statistics, V/J segment usage, diversity estimates, rarefaction and pairwise overlap. To estimate diversity, the Chao1, ChaoE, Efron-Thisted, Shannon and inverse Simpson indices were applied, and diversity was also estimated on datasets down-sampled to the smallest sample. Repertoire overlap was determined by strict matching of CDR3 nucleotide sequence, V gene and J gene, and Jaccard-based multidimensional scaling clustering was applied. Thymus samples yielded on average around 850,000 unique TCRB clonotypes, compared with roughly 76,000 from blood samples.

This receptor chain uses TRBV27 and TRBJ1-2, with 9 bases aligning to TRBD1. The source material was thymocytes. The TCR sequence derives from a boy less than two years old with a congenital heart defect. Donor details come from another sample of the same person, matched by shared clones. The CDR3 region reads CASSPSGTGQWYYGYTF. The nucleotides read TGTGCCAGCAGTCCATCCGGGACAGGGCAGTGGTACTATGGCTACACCTTC.